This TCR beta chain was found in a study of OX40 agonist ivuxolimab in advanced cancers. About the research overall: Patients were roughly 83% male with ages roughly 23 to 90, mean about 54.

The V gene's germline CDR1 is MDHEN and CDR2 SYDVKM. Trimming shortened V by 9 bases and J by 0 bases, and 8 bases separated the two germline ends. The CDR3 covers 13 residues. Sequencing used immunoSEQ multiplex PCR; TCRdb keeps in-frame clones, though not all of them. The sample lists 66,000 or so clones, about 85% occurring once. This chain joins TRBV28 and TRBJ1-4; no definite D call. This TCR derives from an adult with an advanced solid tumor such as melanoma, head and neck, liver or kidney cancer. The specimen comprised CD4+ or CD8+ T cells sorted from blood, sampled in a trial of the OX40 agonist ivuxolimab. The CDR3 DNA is TGTGCCAGTTCGGGGTCAACTAATGAAAAACTGTTTTTT. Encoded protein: CASSGSTNEKLFF.